Reported below is one T cell receptor (beta chain). The sample comes from a study of shared clonotypes between healthy human individuals. Deep-level settings were used for running the assay. An approximately 220 ng quantity of DNA, tens of thousands of T cell genomes, went into the sorted-subset replicate PCRs. Sequencing used immunoSEQ multiplex PCR; TCRdb keeps in-frame clones, though not all of them. The sample carries 2 million to 2.5 million clones, 85% to 95% recorded once. The ends were cut back, 0 bases at V and 0 bases at J, with 15 bases in the middle. Germline V lookup: CDR1 SGHNT, CDR2 YENEEA. This CDR3 spans 18 amino acids.

This chain connects TRBV11-3 to TRBJ2-1; a possible D gene is TRBD2 (6 bases). Material: naive CD4+ T cells from PBMCs. The subset: CD45RA+ positively selected. The sequence was collected from a man aged 18 to 35 in good health. Some clones in this sample may be carry-over from other donors' samples. CDR3 sequence: CASSLDSSGLSSYNEQFF. CDR3 nucleotide sequence: TGTGCCAGCAGCTTAGATTCCAGCGGGCTAAGCTCCTACAATGAGCAGTTCTTC.